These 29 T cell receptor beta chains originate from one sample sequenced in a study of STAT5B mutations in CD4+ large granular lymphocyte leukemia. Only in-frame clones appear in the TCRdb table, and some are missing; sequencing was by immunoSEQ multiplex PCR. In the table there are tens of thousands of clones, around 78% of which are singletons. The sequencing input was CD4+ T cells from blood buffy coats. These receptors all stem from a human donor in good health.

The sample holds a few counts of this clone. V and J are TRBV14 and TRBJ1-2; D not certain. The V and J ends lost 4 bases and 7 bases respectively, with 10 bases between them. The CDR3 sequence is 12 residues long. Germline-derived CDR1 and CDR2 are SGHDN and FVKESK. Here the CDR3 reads CASSPSGFGYTF. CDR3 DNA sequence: TGTGCCAGCAGCCCATCGGGGTTTGGCTACACCTTC. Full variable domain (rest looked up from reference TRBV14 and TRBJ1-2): EAGVTQFPSHSVIEKGQTVTLRCDPISGHDNLYWYRRVMGKEIKFLLHFVKESKQDESGMPNNRFLAERTGGTYSTLKVQPAELEDSGVYFCASSPSGFGYTFGSGTRLTVV.

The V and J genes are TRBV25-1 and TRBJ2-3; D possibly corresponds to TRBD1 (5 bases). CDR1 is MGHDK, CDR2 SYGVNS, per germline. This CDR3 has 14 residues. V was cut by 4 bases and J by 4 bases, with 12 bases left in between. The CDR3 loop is CASSALWGADTQYF. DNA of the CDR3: TGTGCCAGCAGTGCCCTGTGGGGCGCAGATACGCAGTATTTT.

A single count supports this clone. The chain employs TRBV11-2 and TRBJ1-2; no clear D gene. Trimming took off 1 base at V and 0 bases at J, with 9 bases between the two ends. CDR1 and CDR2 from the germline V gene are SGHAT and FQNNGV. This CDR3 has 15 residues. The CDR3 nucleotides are TGTGCCAGCAGCTTAGGTGGCAGTTCTAACTATGGCTACACCTTC. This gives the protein CASSLGGSSNYGYTF.

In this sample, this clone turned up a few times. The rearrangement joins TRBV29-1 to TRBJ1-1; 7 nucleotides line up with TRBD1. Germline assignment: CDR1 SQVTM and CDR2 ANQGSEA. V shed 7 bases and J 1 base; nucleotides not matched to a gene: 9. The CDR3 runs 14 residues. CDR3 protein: CSALRGEENTEAFF. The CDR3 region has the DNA TGCAGCGCCCTCAGGGGGGAGGAGAACACTGAAGCTTTCTTT.

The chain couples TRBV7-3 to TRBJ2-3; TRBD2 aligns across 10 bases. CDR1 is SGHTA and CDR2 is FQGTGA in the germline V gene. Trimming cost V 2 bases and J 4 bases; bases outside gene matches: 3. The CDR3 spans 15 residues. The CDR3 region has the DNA TGTGCCAGCAGCTTAGGGACTAGCGATGCAGATACGCAGTATTTT. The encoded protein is CASSLGTSDADTQYF.

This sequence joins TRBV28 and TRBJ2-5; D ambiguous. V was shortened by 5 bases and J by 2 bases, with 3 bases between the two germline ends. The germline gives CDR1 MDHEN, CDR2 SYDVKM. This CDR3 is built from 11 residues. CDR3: CASSTQETQYF. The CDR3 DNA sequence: TGTGCCAGCAGTACTCAAGAGACCCAGTACTTC.

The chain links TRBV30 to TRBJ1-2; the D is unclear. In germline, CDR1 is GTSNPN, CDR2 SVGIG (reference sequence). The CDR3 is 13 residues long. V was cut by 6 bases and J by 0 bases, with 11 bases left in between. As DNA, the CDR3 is TGTGCCTGCTTTCGACCGACTAACTATGGCTACACCTTC. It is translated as CACFRPTNYGYTF.

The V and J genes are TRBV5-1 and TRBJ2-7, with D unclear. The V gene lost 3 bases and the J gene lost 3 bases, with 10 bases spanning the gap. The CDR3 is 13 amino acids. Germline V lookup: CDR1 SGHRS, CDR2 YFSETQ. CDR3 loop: CASSSDASYEQYF. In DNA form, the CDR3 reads TGCGCCAGCAGCTCGGACGCGAGCTACGAGCAGTACTTC. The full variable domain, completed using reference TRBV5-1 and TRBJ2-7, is KAGVTQTPRYLIKTRGQQVTLSCSPISGHRSVSWYQQTPGQGLQFLFEYFSETQRNKGNFPGRFSGRQFSNSRSEMNVSTLELGDSALYLCASSSDASYEQYFGPGTRLTVT.

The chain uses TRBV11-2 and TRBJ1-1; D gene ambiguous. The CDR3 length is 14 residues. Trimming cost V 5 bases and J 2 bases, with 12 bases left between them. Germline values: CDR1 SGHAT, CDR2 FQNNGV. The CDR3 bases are TGTGCCAGCAGCAACCGACCGGTTAACACTGAAGCTTTCTTT. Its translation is CASSNRPVNTEAFF.

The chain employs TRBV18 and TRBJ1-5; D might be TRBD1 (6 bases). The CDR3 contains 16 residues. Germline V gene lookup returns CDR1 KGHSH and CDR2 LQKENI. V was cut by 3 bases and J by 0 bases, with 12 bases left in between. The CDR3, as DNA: TGTGCCAGCTCACCTCAGGGGCTTTTTAGCAATCAGCCCCAGCATTTT. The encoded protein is CASSPQGLFSNQPQHF.

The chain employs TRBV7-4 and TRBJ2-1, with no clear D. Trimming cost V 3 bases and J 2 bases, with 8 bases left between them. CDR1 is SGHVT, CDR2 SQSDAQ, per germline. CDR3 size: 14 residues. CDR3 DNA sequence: TGTGCCAGCAGCTTGTTAAGGACCTACAATGAGCAGTTCTTC. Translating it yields CASSLLRTYNEQFF.

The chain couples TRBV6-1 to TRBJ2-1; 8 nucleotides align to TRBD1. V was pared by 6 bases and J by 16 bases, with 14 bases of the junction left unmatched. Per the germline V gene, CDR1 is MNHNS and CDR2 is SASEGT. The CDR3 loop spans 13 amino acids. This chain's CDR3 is CASRDSGTGILFF. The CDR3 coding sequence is TGTGCCAGCAGAGATTCCGGGACAGGAATCTTATTCTTC.

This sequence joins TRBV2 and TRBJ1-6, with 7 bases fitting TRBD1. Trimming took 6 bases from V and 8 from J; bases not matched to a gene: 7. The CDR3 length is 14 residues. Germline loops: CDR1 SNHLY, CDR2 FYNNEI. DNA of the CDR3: TGTGCCAGCAGCCTCGTTACAGGGGATTCACCCCTCCACTTT. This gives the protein CASSLVTGDSPLHF.

CDR3 bases: TGCAGCTCGGGGCGGGGGACGTATGAGCAGTTCTTC. This gives the protein CSSGRGTYEQFF. The chain is built from TRBV29-1 and TRBJ2-1; 7 nucleotides align to TRBD2. The CDR3 has 12 residues. Per germline, CDR1 SQVTM and CDR2 ANQGSEA. Germline trimming cut 8 bases from V and 8 bases from J; bases unmatched to any gene: 9.

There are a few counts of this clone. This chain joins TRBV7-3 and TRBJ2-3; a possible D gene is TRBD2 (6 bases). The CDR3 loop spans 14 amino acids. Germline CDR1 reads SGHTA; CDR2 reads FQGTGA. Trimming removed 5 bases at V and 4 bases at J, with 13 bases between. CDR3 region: CASSPRLDPDTQYF. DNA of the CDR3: TGTGCCAGCAGCCCAAGACTAGATCCAGATACGCAGTATTTT.

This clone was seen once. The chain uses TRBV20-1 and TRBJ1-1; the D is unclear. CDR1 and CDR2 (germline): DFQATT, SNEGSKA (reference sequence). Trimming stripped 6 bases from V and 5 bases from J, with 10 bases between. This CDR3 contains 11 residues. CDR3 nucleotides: TGCAGTGCCCCCGGAGGGACTGAAGCTTTCTTT. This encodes CSAPGGTEAFF.

The DNA of the CDR3 is TGTGCCAGCTCACTTGGGACCTCGGCGGGTCAGCCCCAGCATTTT. Its protein is CASSLGTSAGQPQHF. J is TRBJ1-5 and V is TRBV18; D possibly corresponds to TRBD1 (5 bases). Trimming cost V 4 bases and J 6 bases, with 16 bases left between them. Germline V lookup: CDR1 KGHSH, CDR2 LQKENI. The CDR3 totals 15 residues.

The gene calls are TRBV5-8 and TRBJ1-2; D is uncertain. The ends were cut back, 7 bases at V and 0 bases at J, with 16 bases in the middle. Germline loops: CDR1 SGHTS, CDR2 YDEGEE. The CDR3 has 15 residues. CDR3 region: CASSTWILANYGYTF. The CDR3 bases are TGTGCCAGCTCTACCTGGATCTTGGCTAACTATGGCTACACCTTC.

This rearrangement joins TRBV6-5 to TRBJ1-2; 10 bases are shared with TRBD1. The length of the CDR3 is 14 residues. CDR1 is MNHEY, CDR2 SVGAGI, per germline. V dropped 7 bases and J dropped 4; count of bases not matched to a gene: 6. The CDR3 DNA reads TGTGCCAGCACAAGGACAGGGGGTTTCTATGGCTACACCTTC. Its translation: CASTRTGGFYGYTF.

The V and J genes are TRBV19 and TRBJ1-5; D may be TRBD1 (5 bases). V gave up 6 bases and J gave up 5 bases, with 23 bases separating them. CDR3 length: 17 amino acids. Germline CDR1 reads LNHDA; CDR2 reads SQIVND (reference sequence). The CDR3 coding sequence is TGTGCCAGTAGAAACCTCACCGGGACCCCCTTTCATCAGCCCCAGCATTTT. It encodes CASRNLTGTPFHQPQHF.

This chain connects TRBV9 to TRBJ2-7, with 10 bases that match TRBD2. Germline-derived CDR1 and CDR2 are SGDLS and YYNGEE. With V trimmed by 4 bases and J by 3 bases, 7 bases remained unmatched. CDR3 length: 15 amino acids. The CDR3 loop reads CASSSGLAEHYEQYF. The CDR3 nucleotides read TGTGCCAGCAGCTCTGGACTAGCGGAGCACTACGAGCAGTACTTC. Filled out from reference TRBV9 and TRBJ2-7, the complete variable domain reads DSGVTQTPKHLITATGQRVTLRCSPRSGDLSVYWYQQSLDQGLQFLIQYYNGEERAKGNILERFSAQQFPDLHSELNLSSLELGDSALYFCASSSGLAEHYEQYFGPGTRLTVT.

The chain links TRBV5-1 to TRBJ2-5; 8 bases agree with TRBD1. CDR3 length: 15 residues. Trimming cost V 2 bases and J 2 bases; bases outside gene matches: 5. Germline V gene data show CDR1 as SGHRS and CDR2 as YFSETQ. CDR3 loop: CASSLGQGRQETQYF. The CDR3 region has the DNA TGCGCCAGCAGCTTAGGACAGGGAAGGCAAGAGACCCAGTACTTC.

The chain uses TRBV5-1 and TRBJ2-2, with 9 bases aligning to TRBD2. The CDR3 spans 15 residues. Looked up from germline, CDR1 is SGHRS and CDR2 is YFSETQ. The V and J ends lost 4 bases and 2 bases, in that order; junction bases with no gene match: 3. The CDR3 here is CASSTTSGNTGELFF. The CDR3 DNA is TGCGCCAGCAGCACGACTAGCGGAAACACCGGGGAGCTGTTTTTT.

CDR3 nucleotide sequence: TGCGCCAGCACCCTATTAGGGGGCGGAGGGGAGACCCAGTACTTC. Translated: CASTLLGGGGETQYF. This chain connects TRBV5-1 to TRBJ2-5; perhaps TRBD1 as D (7 bases). The CDR3 has 15 amino acids. V lost 6 bases, J lost 5 bases, and 20 bases lay in between. In germline, CDR1 is SGHRS, CDR2 YFSETQ.

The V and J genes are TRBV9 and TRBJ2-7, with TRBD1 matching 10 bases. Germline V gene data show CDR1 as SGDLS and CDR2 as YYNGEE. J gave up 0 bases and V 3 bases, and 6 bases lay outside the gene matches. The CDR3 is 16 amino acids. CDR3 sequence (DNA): TGTGCCAGCAGCGCAACCGGGACAGGGGACTCCTACGAGCAGTACGTC. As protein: CASSATGTGDSYEQYV.

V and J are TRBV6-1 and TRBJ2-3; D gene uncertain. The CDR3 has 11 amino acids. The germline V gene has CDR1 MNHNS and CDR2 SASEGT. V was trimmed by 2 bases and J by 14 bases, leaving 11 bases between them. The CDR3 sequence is CASSEYGVWYF. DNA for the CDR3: TGTGCCAGCAGTGAATATGGTGTTTGGTATTTT.

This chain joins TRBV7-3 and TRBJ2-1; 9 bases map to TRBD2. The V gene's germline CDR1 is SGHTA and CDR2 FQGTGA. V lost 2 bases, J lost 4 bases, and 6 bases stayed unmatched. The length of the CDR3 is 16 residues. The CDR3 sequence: CASSLAGGPRYNEQFF. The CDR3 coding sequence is TGTGCCAGCAGCTTAGCGGGGGGGCCCCGGTACAATGAGCAGTTCTTC.

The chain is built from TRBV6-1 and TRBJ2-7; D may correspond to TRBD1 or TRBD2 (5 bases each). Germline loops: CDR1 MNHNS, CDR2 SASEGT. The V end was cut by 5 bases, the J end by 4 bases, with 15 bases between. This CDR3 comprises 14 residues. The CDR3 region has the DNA TGTGCCAGCAGTCCTACTAGACAGATGTACGAGCAGTACTTC. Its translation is CASSPTRQMYEQYF.

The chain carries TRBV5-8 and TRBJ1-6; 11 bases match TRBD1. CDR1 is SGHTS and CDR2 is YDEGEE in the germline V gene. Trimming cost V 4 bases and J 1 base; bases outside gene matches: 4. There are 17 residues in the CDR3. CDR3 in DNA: TGTGCCAGCAGCGTGGACAGGGGGCTGTCCTATAATTCACCCCTCCACTTT. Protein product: CASSVDRGLSYNSPLHF.